This T cell receptor beta chain is drawn from a study of blood T cell repertoires in COVID-19. For the study at large: Donors in the United States, Italy and Spain gave samples during acute or convalescent COVID-19. T cells, B-cell-depleted T cells, or PBMCs provided the cDNA or gDNA that served as material.

Source study methods: Reference gene primer amplification in the assay estimated nucleated cell counts. Here immunoSEQ multiplex PCR was the method, and the copy in TCRdb shows in-frame clones only, minus some. That table is the source of V, J and clone size, and D and trimming were worked out from the DNA. Of about 99,000 clones listed, roughly nine tenths were seen once; the top ten hold roughly 5%. Sequenced material: peripheral blood. The receptor's source is a human donor in a cohort sampled during active COVID-19.

The CDR3 loop is CASSFLASYNEQFF. The CDR3 nucleotides are TGCGCCAGCAGCTTCCTAGCGTCCTACAATGAGCAGTTCTTC. This chain links TRBV5-1 with TRBJ2-1; the D gene is possibly TRBD2 (6 bases). Trimming shortened V by 2 bases and J by 1 base, and 7 bases separated the two germline ends. Germline lookup yields CDR1 SGHRS and CDR2 YFSETQ. This CDR3 spans 14 amino acids.